The sequence of this TCR beta chain was determined in a study of cytomegalovirus exposure and HLA in healthy donors (dated by TCRdb to 2017 to 2019). Regarding the complete study: An earlier analysis of 587 of the donors reported 276 Gb of sequence data and around 100 million unique TCR beta sequences obtained from about 179 million T cells. Genome-wide SNP genotypes for about 65% of the roughly 670 donors were used in a later genetic analysis, which treated that subset as a discovery cohort. Rather than drawing on any new phenotypic data, the later analysis identified candidate immune exposures from TCR beta sequences and the way those sequences occurred across donors. An earlier analysis of several hundred of the donors used high-throughput TCR beta sequencing to judge whether each TCR beta V gene segment behaved as functional or pseudogenic. All discovery cohort repertoires had been generated using a single sequencing platform. An early release that covered some 630 HLA-typed donors contained approximately 290 gigabases of sequencing data and 75 million to 100 million unique TCR sequences. Among the roughly 370 genotyped donors, more than 70% belonged to the genetic ancestry cluster associated with self-reported Caucasian donors. The study profiled the T cell repertoires of under 850 subjects by immunosequencing and related them to cytomegalovirus serostatus. Along with the approximately 650-subject first cohort, a separate validation cohort of some 130 different subjects was used. To predict cytomegalovirus infection status, the study combined high-throughput TCR immunosequencing, statistical association of individual TCRs with disease status, and machine learning. To study patterns of TCR occurrence, a later analysis re-analyzed previously published TCR beta repertoires from 500 to 850 donors and added high-resolution HLA genotyping. Donor age, sex, ethnicity and CMV serostatus were compiled together with the repertoire data. Among 398 genotyped donors of the cohort, an average of roughly 240,000 unique TCR beta nucleotide sequences were sequenced per donor, 15% to 20% of them non-productive. The number of typed donors differed by locus: about 629-630 for A, B, C, DRB1 and DQB1; some 500 for DQA1; about 600 for DPA1; and 450 to 480 for DPB1. Both class I and class II loci were covered by HLA typing, at four-digit resolution. Because of strong linkage in the cohort, a few DR-DQ haplotypes were treated as single units for association and clustering. The study aimed to test whether cataloging public T cell receptors could reveal signatures of past pathogen exposure. The paper as a whole reports these results and caveats: A few of the identified cytomegalovirus-associated TCR beta chains were confirmed in vitro to be specific for cytomegalovirus antigens. The 87-base-pair reads could not distinguish some IMGT-functional V segments, including TRBV6-2 and TRBV6-3, so those segments were excluded. Specific HLA alleles were associated with more than 15,000 TCR beta sequences at a false discovery rate of 0.05 in a later analysis. Compared with the roughly 600-donor mean, donors in an Asian-associated ancestry cluster had fewer N-insertions in productive TCRs, according to a later genetic analysis. The classifier was reported to diagnose cytomegalovirus status with high specificity and sensitivity in both the original and validation cohorts. A cluster of highly shared sequence variants was judged likely to represent a technical artifact of the sequencing pipeline. In a later analysis, HLA-associated TCR beta chains showed more clonal expansion and lower generation probabilities than non-associated chains that were equally common. This cohort had only TCR beta chains sequenced, and the lack of alpha or paired-chain data limited which features could be detected. In a later analysis, the rate of TCR association differed among HLA loci, with DRB1 alleles having the most associated TCRs and HLA-C alleles having the fewest. A later analysis found that most CMV-associated TCR beta chains appeared HLA-restricted, with HLA associations seemingly driven largely by CMV exposure. A later genetic analysis associated a missense DCLRE1C variant with V-gene and J-gene trimming of TCR beta chains, and an independent cohort replicated the association. A total of roughly 160 TCR beta chains were listed by the study as associated with cytomegalovirus. An earlier analysis of approximately 500 of the donors showed that most TCR beta V segments appeared in productive rearrangements either about 87% or about 30% of the time, which broadly matched IMGT annotations. When HLA alleles, especially DR and DQ, strongly co-occurred, TCR associations were difficult to assign to individual alleles. Correlated functional status among segregating V segments might reflect linkage disequilibrium, but an unknown experimental factor could not be ruled out. A further reported finding was that TCR beta sequences accurately predicted the HLA-A and HLA-B alleles for most subjects in the first cohort. Sequencing depth was assumed to be roughly uniform across donors in the presence/absence analyses, though that assumption may not hold. It was suggested by the authors that the approach could potentially be generalized to other disease states and immunological phenotypes. Because some donors lacked HLA typing at each locus, the association tests relied only on the typed subset. Because counts were too low, around 17 rarely observed V segments, including chromosome 9 orphons, were left out of the earlier analysis of a few hundred of the donors. Across donors, most TCR sequences were observed very rarely, whereas some public TCRs were present in many individuals. In a later analysis, several top co-occurrence clusters were reported to appear linked to parvovirus B19, influenza, CMV and Epstein-Barr virus. Immune exposure information for the cohort was limited to CMV serostatus.

Libraries were constructed by the immunoSEQ multiplex PCR assay. For the multiplex PCR, a mixture combining 60 forward primers for TCR Vbeta segments and 13 reverse primers for TCR Jbeta segments was used. The CDR3 region of rearranged TCR beta genes was amplified from genomic DNA by a multiplex PCR assay. The amplified TCR beta libraries were sequenced on the Illumina HiSeq System as 87-base-pair reads. In the source study's methods: In a later analysis, tens of millions of unique TCR beta chains were counted across the roughly 610 repertoires, and around 10 million of these chains were shared by at least two donors. To remove PCR and sequencing errors, raw reads were error-corrected and collapsed into unique sequences using a nearest-neighbor algorithm that merged closely related sequences. CDR3 sequences were aligned to IMGT reference sequences to assign V, D and J gene segments. For a sequence to be retained, a match of at least six nucleotides to both a V gene segment and a J gene segment was required. Rearrangements were called productive when the CDR3 lacked stop codons and stayed in frame with V and J; all others were non-productive. CDR3 was defined according to IMGT convention as the region running from the second conserved V-encoded cysteine to the conserved J-encoded phenylalanine. Sequences without an unambiguous match to a single V gene segment were excluded from the earlier analysis of a few hundred of the donors. In an earlier analysis of some 590 of the donors, a V segment was called functional when productive rearrangements were above 56.7%, and segregating when the standard deviation between donors exceeded 5%. A statistical classification framework was built for diagnosing cytomegalovirus status from the catalog of TCR beta chain sequences. A later analysis assigned V and J genes by comparing TCR nucleotide sequences with IMGT/GENE-DB human TR gene sequences. Using the TCRdist pipeline, a later analysis assigned CDR3 sequences along with most-parsimonious VDJ recombination scenarios. In a later analysis, every TCR beta chain was defined by the combination of its CDR3 amino acid sequence and its V-gene family, and reads without a unique V-gene family were dropped. A later analysis removed 550 to 650 highly shared, low-generation-probability nucleotide sequences to deal with suspected cross-contamination and a sequencing artifact. In a later analysis, a clonal expansion index was calculated for each public chain from normalized within-repertoire ranks of inferred template counts. Generation probabilities in a later analysis came from a VDJ recombination model fitted to out-of-frame rearrangements, and those results were checked against IGoR. In a later analysis, hypergeometric tests were used to score TCR-TCR, TCR-HLA and TCR-CMV co-occurrence, with a repertoire-size bias correction applied to TCR pairs. In a later analysis, false discovery rates were estimated by permuting HLA or CMV assignments 20 times. A later analysis grouped co-occurring TCRs with DBSCAN, adding TCRdist sequence similarity when clustering within HLA-allele-positive subsets. Co-occurrence clustering excluded repertoires with fewer than 30,000 or more than 120,000 public chains, plus five with anomalous nucleotide sharing. What TCRdb holds here is the immuneACCESS table cut down to in-frame rearrangements. Part of the clones is not present; checked against another copy, under half of the missing clones reflect an unresolved V gene, and the others are unexplained. The V and J calls and clone size are taken from that table; D and trimming were inferred from the DNA. This sample is represented by fewer than 200,000 clones; 60% to 80% of them were singletons. Of the sample, over 2% is held by the ten largest clones.

The cohort comprised some 700 healthy bone marrow donors. At the time of sampling, every cohort member was nominally healthy, though immune exposures that went unrecorded were likely present. The donor tested CMV seropositive, placing the donor among the 289 seropositive members of the cohort. Every donor gave a peripheral blood sample, and the peripheral blood mononuclear cells from that sample were used for TCR beta sequencing. Genomic DNA was extracted from the blood cell samples with the Qiagen DNeasy Blood Extraction Kit. The germline V gene yields KGHSY for CDR1 and FQNENV for CDR2. V is reduced by 0 bases and J by 5 bases, leaving a spacing of 13 bases between them. The CDR3 contains 15 residues, cysteine and phenylalanine counted. Only the CDR3 part of the read is kept: 45 bases, read in frame from the first base. Worth noting for this clone: Its antigen remains unidentified. Base qualities are not at hand, and no much larger clone is one base apart.

This TCR derives from a middle-aged woman in good health and CMV-seropositive. The chain was built from TRBV16 and TRBJ1-1; the D segment cannot be called with confidence. The specimen was PBMCs. The sequenced DNA: TGTGCCAGCAGCCAATCTCGGGGTGGATCAACTGAAGCTTTCTTT. This sequence encodes CASSQSRGGSTEAFF.